The 20 T cell receptor beta chains below come from one sample, sequenced in a study of identical twins. TCRdb recomputed calls from the 5' RACE reads with MiXCR, one row per CDR3 protein. The sample contains about 720,000 distinct CDR3 sequences, 15% to 20% of which appear only once. Another study also made use of these data, one on T cells expressing NK-cell markers.

The material sequenced was PBMCs. All receptors come from a woman aged 18-29 years in good health.

This clonotype was recorded a few times. V and J are TRBV12-3 or TRBV12-4 and TRBJ1-3; possible D gene TRBD1, 6 bases. The CDR3 covers 14 residues. With 6 bases removed from V and 5 bases from J, the gap between germline ends came to 14 bases. The chain's CDR3 is CASRRRQVRNTIYF. In DNA, the CDR3 is TGTGCCAGCAGGCGACGACAGGTCCGAAACACCATATATTTT.

This rearrangement joins TRBV7-8 to TRBJ2-3, with D possibly matching TRBD1 (5 bases). V was shortened by 5 bases and J by 2 bases, with 14 bases between the two germline ends. The CDR3 has 15 residues. CDR1 SGHVS and CDR2 FQNEAQ come from the germline V gene. CDR3 coding DNA: TGTGCCAGCAGCACCCCGACAGCGATCACAGATACGCAGTATTTT. This sequence encodes CASSTPTAITDTQYF.

This clonotype was picked up many times. V and J are TRBV14 and TRBJ2-5, with D tentatively TRBD1 (5 bases). The germline V and J ends were trimmed by 1 base and 3 bases, with 9 bases remaining between them. The CDR3 contains 14 residues. The germline V gene encodes CDR1 SGHDN and CDR2 FVKESK. CDR3 in amino acids: CASSQVGREETQYF. The CDR3 DNA reads as TGTGCCAGCAGCCAAGTCGGCAGGGAAGAGACCCAGTACTTC.

V usage is TRBV10-2 and J usage is TRBJ2-1; 8 bases line up with TRBD2. With 7 bases clipped from V and 12 bases from J, the junction kept 5 bases outside the gene matches. The CDR3 is made up of 11 amino acids. Germline assignment: CDR1 WSHSY and CDR2 SAAADI. As DNA, the CDR3 is TGCGCCAGCACCGGGACTAGTGCGCAGTTCTTC. It is translated as CASTGTSAQFF.

This clonotype appeared a single time. The chain has TRBV5-1 and TRBJ1-2; D uncertain. Per the germline V gene, CDR1 is SGHRS and CDR2 is YFSETQ. The CDR3 has 15 residues. Trimming stripped 2 bases from V and 4 bases from J, with 15 bases between. The DNA for the CDR3 is TGCGCCAGCAGCTTAACACTATTCTCTTCCTATGGCTACACCTTC. Protein product: CASSLTLFSSYGYTF.

The rearrangement links TRBV2 to TRBJ1-1; TRBD1 matches at 10 bases. The CDR3 is 14 amino acids. Germline V CDR1 and CDR2: SNHLY, FYNNEI. Unmatched junction bases numbered 7, after V lost 6 bases and J lost 6 bases. CDR3 sequence reads: CASRPTGGLAEAFF. The CDR3, as DNA: TGTGCCAGCAGGCCGACAGGGGGCTTAGCTGAAGCTTTCTTT.

This clonotype was observed a handful of times. The rearrangement links TRBV5-1 to TRBJ2-7; 10 nucleotides match TRBD2. CDR1 SGHRS and CDR2 YFSETQ come from the germline V gene. This CDR3 has 15 amino acids. After removal of 4 bases from V and 7 bases from J, the junction contained 11 bases not matched to a gene. CDR3 in DNA: TGCGCCAGCAGCGCCGATGGTCTAGCGGGAGTTGAGCAGTACTTC. It is translated as CASSADGLAGVEQYF.

This clonotype was found a few times. The V gene is TRBV4-3, the J gene TRBJ2-7; tentatively, D is TRBD2 (6 bases). Trimming left V 0 bases short and J 2 bases short, with 23 bases between. The germline V gene has CDR1 LGHNA and CDR2 YSLEER. The CDR3 length is 19 residues. The CDR3 DNA reads as TGCGCCAGCAGCCAAGATAGAGCCGGTGGGGACTTTTACACCTACGAGCAGTACTTC. Protein sequence: CASSQDRAGGDFYTYEQYF.

This clonotype was seen a few times. The CDR3 loop is CASSSAGTSGRGSYNEQFF. The DNA of the CDR3 is TGCGCCAGCAGTTCCGCCGGGACTAGCGGGAGAGGCTCCTACAATGAGCAGTTCTTC. The chain is built from TRBV5-1 and TRBJ2-1; 14 nucleotides align to TRBD2. The CDR3 contains 19 residues. Germline loops: CDR1 SGHRS, CDR2 YFSETQ. J gave up 0 bases and V 5 bases, and 10 bases lay outside the gene matches.

This clonotype was seen a few times. V usage is TRBV4-3 and J usage is TRBJ2-1; 10 bases map to TRBD2. Looked up from germline, CDR1 is LGHNA and CDR2 is YSLEER. The CDR3 contains 16 residues. The J segment lost 8 bases and the V segment lost 3 bases, leaving 10 bases of the junction unmatched. The CDR3 nucleotides are TGCGCCAGCAGCCACTCTGCGGCTAGCGGGAGAGATGAGCAGTTCTTC. This sequence encodes CASSHSAASGRDEQFF.

This clonotype was recorded a few times. The CDR3 protein is CSALATPKNTEAFF. Here the CDR3 DNA reads TGCAGTGCTTTGGCGACACCAAAGAACACTGAAGCTTTCTTT. The chain employs TRBV20-1 and TRBJ1-1; the D is unclear. Trimming took off 5 bases at V and 1 base at J, with 14 bases between the two ends. The CDR3 is made up of 14 amino acids. Germline V gene lookup returns CDR1 DFQATT and CDR2 SNEGSKA (reference sequence).

This chain connects TRBV7-8 to TRBJ2-2, with 13 nucleotides matching TRBD2. CDR1 and CDR2 from the germline V gene are SGHVS and FQNEAQ. The V segment lost 5 bases and the J segment 4 bases; nucleotides outside the gene matches: 7. The CDR3 extends over 17 amino acids. CDR3: CASSTRLAGGTTGELFF. In nucleotides, the CDR3 is TGTGCCAGCAGCACCAGACTAGCGGGAGGTACCACCGGGGAGCTGTTTTTT.

The gene calls are TRBV15 and TRBJ2-1; 7 bases map to TRBD1. Germline-derived CDR1 and CDR2 are LNHNV and YYDKDF (reference sequence). This CDR3 comprises 13 residues. The ends lost 4 bases at V and 7 bases at J; junction bases unmatched: 4. The CDR3 coding sequence is TGTGCCACCAGCAACAGGGGAGATAATGAGCAGTTCTTC. Its protein product is CATSNRGDNEQFF.

The chain is built from TRBV5-1 and TRBJ2-3; tentative D call: TRBD1 (6 bases). Trimming left V 4 bases short and J 0 bases short, with 12 bases between. Germline CDR1 is SGHRS and CDR2 is YFSETQ. This CDR3 region has 15 residues. CDR3 sequence: CASSVWGPSTDTQYF. The CDR3, as DNA: TGCGCCAGCAGCGTTTGGGGGCCTAGCACAGATACGCAGTATTTT. The full variable domain, completed using reference TRBV5-1 and TRBJ2-3, is KAGVTQTPRYLIKTRGQQVTLSCSPISGHRSVSWYQQTPGQGLQFLFEYFSETQRNKGNFPGRFSGRQFSNSRSEMNVSTLELGDSALYLCASSVWGPSTDTQYFGPGTRLTVL.

This clonotype showed up just a few times. This chain links TRBV2 with TRBJ2-1; 14 bases agree with TRBD2. The CDR3 covers 13 residues. With V trimmed by 6 bases and J by 12 bases, 4 bases remained unmatched. Per germline, CDR1 SNHLY and CDR2 FYNNEI. In DNA form, the CDR3 reads TGTGCCAGCAGGGGGACTAGCGGGAGTAGGCAGTTCTTC. This sequence encodes CASRGTSGSRQFF.

The chain joins TRBV5-1 to TRBJ2-1; D is possibly TRBD1 or TRBD2 (5 bases each). Germline lookup yields CDR1 SGHRS and CDR2 YFSETQ. CDR3 length equals 14 residues. V shed 4 bases and J shed 5 bases, with 13 bases lying between them. The CDR3, as DNA: TGCGCCAGCAGCGAGGGACCACGGAACAATGAGCAGTTCTTC. It codes for CASSEGPRNNEQFF.

This clonotype was detected only a few times. The chain combines TRBV29-1 with TRBJ2-5, with D possibly TRBD1 on 5 matching bases. Between the trimmed V and J ends, which lost 4 bases and 4 bases, there was a span of 10 bases. Germline loops: CDR1 SQVTM, CDR2 ANQGSEA. The CDR3 runs 12 residues. CDR3 loop: CSVGQPLETQYF. The DNA of the CDR3 is TGCAGCGTTGGACAGCCCCTAGAGACCCAGTACTTC.

In DNA, the CDR3 is TGTGCCAGCAATCCCCGACTAGCGGACACGTCAAGCTCCTACAATGAGCAGTTCTTC. Translating it yields CASNPRLADTSSSYNEQFF. V is TRBV7-7 and J is TRBJ2-1; 9 nucleotides align to TRBD2. The CDR3 has 19 residues. V was clipped by 7 bases and J by 0 bases; unmatched bases: 16. Per the germline V gene, CDR1 is SSHAT and CDR2 is FNYEAQ (reference sequence). Based on the CDR3 plus reference TRBV7-7 and TRBJ2-1, the full variable domain is GAGVSQSPRYKVTKRGQDVTLRCDPISSHATLYWYQQALGQGPEFLTYFNYEAQPDKSGLPSDRFSAERPEGSISTLTIQRTEQRDSAMYRCASNPRLADTSSSYNEQFFGPGTRLTVL.

The chain combines TRBV10-3 with TRBJ2-5; 9 positions agree with TRBD1. This CDR3 is built from 12 residues. Germline V gene lookup returns CDR1 ENHRY and CDR2 SYGVKD. The V segment lost 7 bases and the J segment 5 bases; nucleotides outside the gene matches: 2. This CDR3 is CAIKGQGETQYF. DNA of the CDR3: TGTGCCATCAAAGGACAGGGGGAGACCCAGTACTTC.

This clonotype showed up many times. The chain recombines TRBV10-3 with TRBJ2-1; a possible D gene is TRBD2 (5 bases). Germline CDR1 reads ENHRY; CDR2 reads SYGVKD. The V end lost 6 bases, the J end lost 5 bases, and 17 bases lay between the germline ends. The CDR3 is 15 residues long. The CDR3 DNA reads as TGTGCCATCAGGGGAAGCGGAGGCTCGGACAATGAGCAGTTCTTC. This sequence encodes CAIRGSGGSDNEQFF.